This TCR beta chain was recovered during a study of cytomegalovirus exposure and HLA in healthy donors. The CDR3 contains 12 residues. Germline V gene data show CDR1 as MNHEY and CDR2 as SVGAGI. V was trimmed by 4 bases and J by 8 bases, leaving 9 bases between them. Primers: 60 Vbeta forward and 13 Jbeta reverse. The data were produced by immunoSEQ multiplex PCR, yet TCRdb's version contains in-frame clones alone and is incomplete. The sample includes roughly 110,000 clones, 70% to 80% seen only once; the top ten take 9.5% to 15%. This rearrangement joins TRBV6-5 to TRBJ1-3, with unresolved D. This TCR came from a woman aged 40 to 49 in good health and CMV-seropositive. Sequencing was carried out using PBMCs. The chain's CDR3 is CASSSAGDTIYF. CDR3 DNA sequence: TGTGCCAGCAGTTCTGCCGGGGACACCATATATTTT.